The clone carrying this T cell receptor beta chain was detected ten times or more. The data derive from a study of T cells in Graves' hyperthyroidism and ophthalmopathy. Uncontrolled infection, other autoimmune disease, pregnancy or lactation led to exclusion. From RNA transcripts, TCR beta CDR3 regions were amplified. A first-round RT-PCR of the TCR CDR3 used the HTBI primer set. TCRdb independently ran MiXCR on the multiplex PCR reads; one entry per CDR3 protein. In the table there are fewer than 750,000 distinct CDR3 sequences, over 12% of which are singletons. CDR3 size: 14 residues. V lost 5 bases, J lost 5 bases, and 15 bases lay in between. Germline CDR1 and CDR2: SGHVS and FQNEAQ.

The clonotype originates from a woman between 40 and 55 years old with Graves' ophthalmopathy. The rearrangement links TRBV7-8 to TRBJ1-2; maybe TRBD1 (5 bases). The sequenced material came from blood. Here the CDR3 reads CASSPAGTAYGYTF. The CDR3 DNA reads TGTGCCAGCAGCCCAGCAGGGACGGCATATGGCTACACCTTC.